This is a list of T cell receptor beta chains from one sample in a study of T-cell reconstitution after alpha-beta-depleted transplantation in children. TCRdb re-analysed the PCR reads in MiXCR, keeping a single row per CDR3 protein. The data contain a few hundred thousand distinct CDR3 sequences, roughly a quarter of them singletons. Sequences were derived from PBMCs, mostly from graft donor cells, sampled 360 days after TCRalphabeta/CD19-depleted stem cell transplant. These receptors all stem from a female patient aged 2 to 10 who had a stem cell transplant for congenital amegakaryocytic thrombocytopenia, so the T cells may come from the graft donor. CDR3s include the opening cysteine and the closing phenylalanine or tryptophan. The order of the fields is D gene, J gene, clone size, V gene, CDR3 DNA, CDR3 protein. The D gene is left open where the match is weak. Not every row has a clone size; where given, it reads once, few, many or a size class.

D: TRBD2
J: TRBJ2-5
size: -
V: TRBV6-2/TRBV6-3
DNA: TGTGCCAGCAGTTATCCTAGCGGGAAAGAGAACCAGTACTTC
CDR3: CASSYPSGKENQYF

D: -
J: TRBJ2-1
size: many
V: TRBV5-1
DNA: TGCGCCAGCAGCCGGAATCATGAGCAGTTCTTC
CDR3: CASSRNHEQFF

D: -
J: TRBJ1-4
size: -
V: TRBV28
DNA: TGTGCCAGCAGTGTCCTCGACAGCTACTCAGGAAAACTGTTTTTT
CDR3: CASSVLDSYSGKLFF

D: -
J: TRBJ2-5
size: -
V: TRBV7-8
DNA: TGTGCCAGCAGCTTAGAAATGCGGCTACAAGAGACCCAGTACTTC
CDR3: CASSLEMRLQETQYF

D: TRBD1
J: TRBJ2-7
size: few
V: TRBV20-1
DNA: TGCAGTGCTAGAGATCGGGGACAGGGTTACTCCTACGAGCAGTACTTC
CDR3: CSARDRGQGYSYEQYF

D: TRBD1
J: TRBJ2-2
size: few
V: TRBV30
DNA: TGTGCCTGGAGTACAGGGGTAGACACCGGGGAGCTGTTTTTT
CDR3: CAWSTGVDTGELFF

D: -
J: TRBJ1-6
size: few
V: TRBV12-3/TRBV12-4
DNA: TGTGCCAGCGCCCCCCGGATTCGTTCACCCCTCCACTTT
CDR3: CASAPRIRSPLHF

D: -
J: TRBJ2-3
size: few
V: TRBV20-1
DNA: TGCAGTGCCGCAACAAAAACAGATACGCAGTATTTT
CDR3: CSAATKTDTQYF

D: TRBD1
J: TRBJ2-7
size: few
V: TRBV5-1
DNA: TGCGCCAGCGCACAGACAGGGGGTTACGAGCAGTACTTC
CDR3: CASAQTGGYEQYF

D: -
J: TRBJ2-5
size: -
V: TRBV7-2
DNA: TGTGCCAGCAGCTTAGCACAGAAAGAGACCCAGTACTTC
CDR3: CASSLAQKETQYF

D: TRBD1
J: TRBJ2-4
size: many
V: TRBV12-3/TRBV12-4
DNA: TGTGCCAGCAGTCCGGGACAGGTGATTACCAAAAACATTCAGTACTTC
CDR3: CASSPGQVITKNIQYF

D: -
J: TRBJ1-1
size: few
V: TRBV29-1
DNA: TGCAGCGTTGTCGGTATGGGGGGATACACTGAAGCTTTCTTT
CDR3: CSVVGMGGYTEAFF

D: -
J: TRBJ2-6
size: few
V: TRBV9
DNA: TGTGCCAGCAGCCTCCCCCGGGCATGGGGTACCGGGGCCAACGTCCTGACTTTC
CDR3: CASSLPRAWGTGANVLTF

D: -
J: TRBJ2-1
size: few
V: TRBV15
DNA: TGTGCCACCAGCAGAGCTGGCATTTGGGGCATAGACAATGAGCAGTTCTTC
CDR3: CATSRAGIWGIDNEQFF

D: -
J: TRBJ2-1
size: few
V: TRBV11-1
DNA: TGTGCCAGCAGCTTGCTCGGGACGGAGTACAATGAGCAGTTCTTC
CDR3: CASSLLGTEYNEQFF

D: TRBD2
J: TRBJ2-5
size: -
V: TRBV30
DNA: TGTGCCTGGACGAGCGGGACCCCCAGTGAGACCCAGTACTTC
CDR3: CAWTSGTPSETQYF

D: -
J: TRBJ2-1
size: -
V: TRBV4-1
DNA: TGCGCCAGCAGCCAAGAGTGGCTATCGACGGGTAATGAGCAGTTCTTC
CDR3: CASSQEWLSTGNEQFF

D: -
J: TRBJ1-2
size: -
V: TRBV27
DNA: TGTGCCAGCAGTTTATACGCTACCGGACGTAACTATGGCTACACCTTC
CDR3: CASSLYATGRNYGYTF

D: -
J: TRBJ2-7
size: -
V: TRBV10-3
DNA: TGTGCCATCAGTGCCGTACATCTCTACGAGCAGTACTTC
CDR3: CAISAVHLYEQYF

D: TRBD1
J: TRBJ2-3
size: -
V: TRBV29-1
DNA: TGCAGCGTTGAAAATCAAGGGGGCCCAGATACGCAGTATTTT
CDR3: CSVENQGGPDTQYF

D: TRBD1
J: TRBJ2-7
size: few
V: TRBV7-3
DNA: TGTGCCAGCACCGGGACAGTCTCTTACGAGCAGTACTTC
CDR3: CASTGTVSYEQYF

D: TRBD1
J: TRBJ2-5
size: few
V: TRBV4-3
DNA: TGCGCCAGCAGCCTATGGCCGGGACAGGGCCAAGAGACCCAGTACTTC
CDR3: CASSLWPGQGQETQYF

D: TRBD2
J: TRBJ2-1
size: -
V: TRBV7-6
DNA: TGTGCCAGCAGCTTATGGGGTACTAGCGGGTACAATGAGCAGTTCTTC
CDR3: CASSLWGTSGYNEQFF

D: TRBD2
J: TRBJ2-7
size: few
V: TRBV4-2
DNA: TGTGCCAGCAGCCAAGTAAGCCTAGCGGGGCTCTCCTACGAGCAGTACTTC
CDR3: CASSQVSLAGLSYEQYF

D: TRBD2
J: TRBJ2-1
size: few
V: TRBV18
DNA: TGTGCCAGCTCACAGGGGACTAACAATGAGCAGTTCTTC
CDR3: CASSQGTNNEQFF

D: -
J: TRBJ2-2
size: -
V: TRBV5-6
DNA: TGTGCCAGCAGCTGGGCAGACCGGCGCGACACCGGGGAGCTGTTTTTT
CDR3: CASSWADRRDTGELFF

D: TRBD1
J: TRBJ2-1
size: -
V: TRBV9
DNA: TGTGCCAGCAGCGCGAGACAGGGTGGGTACAATGAGCAGTTCTTC
CDR3: CASSARQGGYNEQFF

D: -
J: TRBJ1-4
size: -
V: TRBV18
DNA: TGTGCCAGCTCACCTCGGGGTTCTGAAAAACTGTTTTTT
CDR3: CASSPRGSEKLFF

D: -
J: TRBJ2-7
size: many
V: TRBV5-1
DNA: TGCGCCAGCAGCTTGGATTGGGTATCAGGCGAGCAGTACTTC
CDR3: CASSLDWVSGEQYF

D: TRBD2
J: TRBJ2-5
size: -
V: TRBV5-6
DNA: TGTGCCAGCAGCTTGGAACGCGGCGGGAGGCCCGGGCGGGAGACCCAGTACTTC
CDR3: CASSLERGGRPGRETQYF

D: -
J: TRBJ2-1
size: few
V: TRBV5-1
DNA: TGCGCCAGCAGCATTCCGGCCAATGAGCAGTTCTTC
CDR3: CASSIPANEQFF

D: TRBD1
J: TRBJ2-5
size: many
V: TRBV20-1
DNA: TGCAGTGCTGTCCAAGACAGGGCGGTAGAGACCCAGTACTTC
CDR3: CSAVQDRAVETQYF

D: -
J: TRBJ2-7
size: -
V: TRBV28
DNA: TGTGCCAGCAGTTTATCCACCCCCCACGAGCAGTACTTC
CDR3: CASSLSTPHEQYF

D: -
J: TRBJ1-1
size: many
V: TRBV28
DNA: TGTGCCACCACGACGGGGGTTGGGATGAACACTGAAGCTTTCTTT
CDR3: CATTTGVGMNTEAFF

D: -
J: TRBJ1-5
size: few
V: TRBV2
DNA: TGTGCCAGCAGTGTGACGGTATATAGCAATCAGCCCCAGCATTTT
CDR3: CASSVTVYSNQPQHF

D: TRBD1
J: TRBJ1-2
size: -
V: TRBV15
DNA: TGTGCCACCAGCATACAGGGGGCTAACTATGGCTACACCTTC
CDR3: CATSIQGANYGYTF

D: TRBD1
J: TRBJ1-3
size: -
V: TRBV7-2
DNA: TGTGCCAGCAGCTTACCGACAGGGAAGAGCTCTGGAAACACCATATATTTT
CDR3: CASSLPTGKSSGNTIYF

D: -
J: TRBJ2-7
size: -
V: TRBV5-6
DNA: TGTGCCAGCAGCTTGCGACAGGAGTCCTACGAGCAGTACTTC
CDR3: CASSLRQESYEQYF

D: TRBD1
J: TRBJ1-5
size: many
V: TRBV12-3/TRBV12-4
DNA: TGTGCCAGCAGTTTAGGGACAGGTTATCAGCCCCAGCATTTT
CDR3: CASSLGTGYQPQHF

D: -
J: TRBJ2-7
size: -
V: TRBV21-1
DNA: TGTGCCAGCAGCAAAGCTCTTTCAGGGCCCTACGAGCAGTACTTC
CDR3: CASSKALSGPYEQYF

D: -
J: TRBJ2-2
size: -
V: TRBV9
DNA: TGTGCCAGCAGCGTAGAGGGGTGGACCGGGGAGCTGTTTTTT
CDR3: CASSVEGWTGELFF

D: TRBD1
J: TRBJ2-7
size: -
V: TRBV10-3
DNA: TGTGGCATCAGTGAGGTTGGGACAGGGATTGAGCAGTACTTC
CDR3: CGISEVGTGIEQYF

D: TRBD2
J: TRBJ2-1
size: -
V: TRBV2
DNA: TGTGCCAGCAGTGCTTGGACTAGCGGGACCTACAATGAGCAGTTCTTC
CDR3: CASSAWTSGTYNEQFF

D: TRBD2
J: TRBJ2-1
size: -
V: TRBV2
DNA: TGTGCCAGCAAGGGGACTAGCGGGGAAAATGAGCAGTTCTTC
CDR3: CASKGTSGENEQFF

D: -
J: TRBJ2-1
size: -
V: TRBV6-2/TRBV6-3
DNA: TGTGCCAGCAGTTACAGTAAGGGACTTGAGCAGTTCTTC
CDR3: CASSYSKGLEQFF

D: TRBD2
J: TRBJ2-2
size: few
V: TRBV5-1
DNA: TGCGCCAGCAGCCGAGGACTAGCGGGGGTGTCCGGGGAGCTGTTTTTT
CDR3: CASSRGLAGVSGELFF

D: -
J: TRBJ1-5
size: -
V: TRBV28
DNA: TGTGCCAGCAGTTTACCCCTGAATAGCAATCAGCCCCAGCATTTT
CDR3: CASSLPLNSNQPQHF

D: -
J: TRBJ1-1
size: many
V: TRBV15
DNA: TGTGCCACCATAGGTAGATCCACTGAAGCTTTCTTT
CDR3: CATIGRSTEAFF

D: TRBD2
J: TRBJ2-5
size: -
V: TRBV12-3/TRBV12-4
DNA: TGTGCCAGCAGTTTCCGGGGGGAACAGACCCAGTACTTC
CDR3: CASSFRGEQTQYF

D: TRBD2
J: TRBJ2-1
size: -
V: TRBV4-1
DNA: TGCGCCAGCACCCGACTAGCGGGAGGACCGACTGGAGACTACAATGAGCAGTTCTTC
CDR3: CASTRLAGGPTGDYNEQFF

D: -
J: TRBJ2-7
size: -
V: TRBV18
DNA: TGTGCCAGCTCACCACACGTAAGGTGGCAGCAGTACTTC
CDR3: CASSPHVRWQQYF

D: -
J: TRBJ2-3
size: -
V: TRBV20-1
DNA: TGCAGTGCCCTGAGCAGGGGAGGGGATACGCAGTATTTT
CDR3: CSALSRGGDTQYF

D: TRBD2
J: TRBJ2-1
size: few
V: TRBV5-1
DNA: TGCGCCAGCAGCTTGCCCATTGGACTAGCGGGATATATCTACAATGAGCAGTTCTTC
CDR3: CASSLPIGLAGYIYNEQFF

D: -
J: TRBJ1-2
size: few
V: TRBV12-3/TRBV12-4
DNA: TGTGCCAGCAGTTTCCTCTACAGGGTCCACTATGGCTACACCTTC
CDR3: CASSFLYRVHYGYTF

D: TRBD2
J: TRBJ2-7
size: -
V: TRBV4-3
DNA: TGCGCCAGCAGCCGCAGCGGGAGTAAGGATGAGCAGTACTTC
CDR3: CASSRSGSKDEQYF

D: -
J: TRBJ1-1
size: -
V: TRBV20-1
DNA: TGCAGTGCTAGAGTTATCGTGAACACTGAAGCTTTCTTT
CDR3: CSARVIVNTEAFF

D: -
J: TRBJ2-7
size: few
V: TRBV29-1
DNA: TGCAGCGTGGGTCTTTCCTACGAGCAGTACTTC
CDR3: CSVGLSYEQYF

D: TRBD2
J: TRBJ2-2
size: -
V: TRBV4-2
DNA: TGTGCCAGCAGCCCTCAGGGACTAGCAGCCACCGGGGAGCTGTTTTTT
CDR3: CASSPQGLAATGELFF

D: -
J: TRBJ1-5
size: -
V: TRBV30
DNA: TGTGCCTGGAGTTCTGGACCTCTGGGCGGCAATCAGCCCCAGCATTTT
CDR3: CAWSSGPLGGNQPQHF

D: -
J: TRBJ2-2
size: few
V: TRBV4-1
DNA: TGCGCCAGCAGCCAAGGTACCCGCGCGAACACCGGGGAGCTGTTTTTT
CDR3: CASSQGTRANTGELFF